The 10 T cell receptor beta chains below were found in one sample sequenced in a study of shared clonotypes between healthy human individuals. Clones were read by immunoSEQ multiplex PCR, and TCRdb kept only the in-frame ones, dropping some. The table records 110,000 or so clones, around two thirds of them present only once. Sample: memory CD8+ T cells sorted from blood. The sample's subset: CD45RO+ cells pooled with CCR7-negative TemRA cells. The source is a woman aged 25 to 39 in good health.

This clone was seen ten or more times. The chain has TRBV6-4 and TRBJ1-3; D is undetermined. The CDR3 extends over 15 amino acids. Germline CDR1 is MRHNA and CDR2 is SNTAGT. V lost 3 bases to trimming and J lost 0 bases, with 9 bases between them. The CDR3: CASSERSGSGNTIYF. The CDR3 DNA is TGTGCCAGCAGTGAACGGAGCGGCTCTGGAAACACCATATATTTT.

The chain combines TRBV6-4 with TRBJ2-7; D not certain. Germline-derived CDR1 and CDR2 are MRHNA and SNTAGT. The V end was cut by 7 bases, the J end by 4 bases, with 17 bases between. The CDR3 is 14 residues long. The CDR3 sequence is CASNLMSARYEQYF. The DNA for the CDR3 is TGTGCCAGCAATTTAATGTCGGCACGATACGAGCAGTACTTC.

The rearrangement joins TRBV28 to TRBJ1-5; D possibly corresponds to TRBD1 (5 bases). The CDR3 is 17 amino acids. Germline CDR1 and CDR2: MDHEN and SYDVKM. Between the trimmed V and J ends, which lost 4 bases and 2 bases, there was a span of 18 bases. CDR3: CASSSTGARKGNQPQHF. The CDR3 DNA sequence: TGTGCCAGCAGTTCTACCGGGGCCCGTAAGGGCAATCAGCCCCAGCATTTT.

This chain joins TRBV5-1 and TRBJ2-7; 8 nucleotides agree with TRBD1. This CDR3 contains 14 residues. Trimming removed 3 bases from V and 3 bases from J; junction bases left unmatched: 5. Germline CDR1 SGHRS, CDR2 YFSETQ. CDR3 sequence reads: CASSSRTGNYEQYF. DNA of the CDR3: TGCGCCAGCAGCTCGAGGACAGGGAACTACGAGCAGTACTTC.

This clone was seen a few times. V and J are TRBV27 and TRBJ2-5; the match to TRBD2 covers 8 bases. The J call is uncertain, as TRBJ2-7 better fits the DNA end. Germline lookup yields CDR1 MNHEY and CDR2 SMNVEV (reference sequence). The CDR3 length is 14 residues. The CDR3 DNA reads TGTGCCAGCAGTGAGCGGGAGTCTCACTACGAGCAGTACTTC. Translating it yields CASSERESHYEQYF.

The CDR3 region is CASSPEPGQGIEQFF. CDR3 DNA sequence: TGTGCCAGCAGCCCAGAACCGGGACAGGGGATTGAGCAGTTCTTC. V usage is TRBV11-3 and J usage is TRBJ2-1, with TRBD1 identical over 10 bases. With 5 bases clipped from V and 9 bases from J, the junction kept 10 bases outside the gene matches. The CDR3 covers 15 residues. Germline V CDR1 and CDR2: SGHNT, YENEEA.

V usage is TRBV2 and J usage is TRBJ1-3; tentative D call: TRBD1 (6 bases). Germline V gene data show CDR1 as SNHLY and CDR2 as FYNNEI. V was trimmed by 6 bases and J by 3 bases, leaving 18 bases between them. This CDR3 has 16 residues. The CDR3 reads CASSSRGSLGGNTIYF. CDR3 sequence (DNA): TGTGCCAGCAGCTCCAGGGGCTCATTAGGTGGAAACACCATATATTTT.

V and J are TRBV27 and TRBJ1-1; 9 bases are a match to TRBD1. The CDR3 spans 13 residues. Trimming removed 3 bases from V and 9 bases from J; junction bases left unmatched: 5. Germline values: CDR1 MNHEY, CDR2 SMNVEV (reference sequence). CDR3 region: CASSFGTGSQAFF. In DNA form, the CDR3 reads TGTGCCAGCAGTTTCGGGACAGGGTCTCAAGCTTTCTTT.

The rearrangement joins TRBV15 to TRBJ2-6; the D gene is possibly TRBD1 (5 bases). Germline V gene data show CDR1 as LNHNV and CDR2 as YYDKDF (reference sequence). Trimming removed 3 bases at V and 4 bases at J, with 13 bases between. There are 16 residues in the CDR3. The CDR3 spells CATSSQGVSGANVLTF. The CDR3 DNA sequence: TGTGCCACCAGCAGCCAAGGGGTCTCAGGGGCCAACGTCCTGACTTTC.

The chain carries TRBV19 and TRBJ1-5; 11 bases match TRBD1. The CDR3 is made up of 15 amino acids. Germline-derived CDR1 and CDR2 are LNHDA and SQIVND (reference sequence). V lost 7 bases and J lost 6; bases outside the gene matches: 8. CDR3 nucleotide sequence: TGTGCCAGTAACCCGGGACAGGGGGTAGGTCAGCCCCAGCATTTT. Translating it yields CASNPGQGVGQPQHF. The full variable domain, with the rest looked up from reference TRBV19 and TRBJ1-5, is DGGITQSPKYLFRKEGQNVTLSCEQNLNHDAMYWYRQDPGQGLRLIYYSQIVNDFQKGDIAEGYSVSREKKESFPLTVTSAQKNPTAFYLCASNPGQGVGQPQHFGDGTRLSIL.